This T cell receptor (beta chain) was profiled in a study of blood T cell repertoires in COVID-19. Study in general: T cells, B-cell-depleted T cells, or PBMCs supplied cDNA or gDNA.

Source study methods: Amplification of reference gene primers provided the estimated nucleated cell counts. Sequencing used immunoSEQ multiplex PCR; TCRdb keeps in-frame clones, though not all of them. The D gene and trimming were derived from the DNA, and the V and J assignments and clone size from that table. Among 250,000 to 350,000 clones listed, approximately 84% were seen once. The V gene's germline CDR1 is LNHDA and CDR2 SQIVND (reference sequence). V gave up 5 bases and J gave up 3 bases; unmatched junction bases: 9. CDR3 length: 18 residues. What was sequenced was peripheral blood. This receptor was taken from a human donor with COVID-19, enrolled during active disease. The donor label of this sample is uncertain. The rearrangement uses TRBV19 and TRBJ2-6, with 11 bases aligning to TRBD1. CDR3 in DNA: TGTGCCAGTAGTGGACCGGGACAGGGGGAATATGGGGCCAACGTCCTGACTTTC. It codes for CASSGPGQGEYGANVLTF. The full variable domain, its missing parts supplied by reference TRBV19 and TRBJ2-6, is DGGITQSPKYLFRKEGQNVTLSCEQNLNHDAMYWYRQDPGQGLRLIYYSQIVNDFQKGDIAEGYSVSREKKESFPLTVTSAQKNPTAFYLCASSGPGQGEYGANVLTFGAGSRLTVL.